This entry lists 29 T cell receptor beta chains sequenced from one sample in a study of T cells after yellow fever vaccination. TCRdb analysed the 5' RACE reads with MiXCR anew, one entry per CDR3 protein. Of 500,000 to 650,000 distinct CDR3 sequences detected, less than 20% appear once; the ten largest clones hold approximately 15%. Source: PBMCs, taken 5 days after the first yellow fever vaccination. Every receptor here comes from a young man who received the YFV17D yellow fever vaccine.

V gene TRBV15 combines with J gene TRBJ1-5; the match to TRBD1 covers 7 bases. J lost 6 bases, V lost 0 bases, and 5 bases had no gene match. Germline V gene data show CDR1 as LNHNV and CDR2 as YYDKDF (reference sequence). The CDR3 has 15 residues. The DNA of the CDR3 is TGTGCCACCAGCAGAGATAGGGACAGAAGTCAGCCCCAGCATTTT. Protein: CATSRDRDRSQPQHF.

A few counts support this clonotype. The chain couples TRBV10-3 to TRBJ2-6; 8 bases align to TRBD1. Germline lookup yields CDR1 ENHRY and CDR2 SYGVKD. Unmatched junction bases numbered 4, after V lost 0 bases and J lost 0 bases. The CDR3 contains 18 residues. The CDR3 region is CAISESPRGLSGANVLTF. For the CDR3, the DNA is TGTGCCATCAGTGAGTCGCCCAGGGGGCTCTCTGGGGCCAACGTCCTGACTTTC.

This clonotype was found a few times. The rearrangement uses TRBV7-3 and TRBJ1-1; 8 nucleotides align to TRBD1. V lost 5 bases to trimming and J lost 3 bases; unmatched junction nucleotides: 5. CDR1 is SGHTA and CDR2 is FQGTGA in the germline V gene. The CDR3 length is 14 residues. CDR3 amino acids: CASSPQGADTEAFF. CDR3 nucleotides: TGTGCCAGCAGCCCTCAGGGGGCTGACACTGAAGCTTTCTTT.

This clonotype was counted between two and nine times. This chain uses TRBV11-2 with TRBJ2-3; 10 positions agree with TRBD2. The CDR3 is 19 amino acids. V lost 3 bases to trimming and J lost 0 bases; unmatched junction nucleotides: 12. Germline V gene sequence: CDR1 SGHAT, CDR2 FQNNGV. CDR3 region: CASSFGASGGSDSTDTQYF. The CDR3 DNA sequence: TGTGCCAGCAGCTTCGGTGCTAGCGGGGGAAGTGATAGCACAGATACGCAGTATTTT.

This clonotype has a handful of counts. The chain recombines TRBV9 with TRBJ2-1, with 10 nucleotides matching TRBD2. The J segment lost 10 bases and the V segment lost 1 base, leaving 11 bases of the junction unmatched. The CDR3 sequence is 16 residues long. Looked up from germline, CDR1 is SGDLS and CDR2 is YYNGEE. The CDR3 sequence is CASSVTSGGAGGEQFF. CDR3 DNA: TGTGCCAGCAGCGTAACGAGCGGGGGGGCCGGGGGAGAGCAGTTCTTC.

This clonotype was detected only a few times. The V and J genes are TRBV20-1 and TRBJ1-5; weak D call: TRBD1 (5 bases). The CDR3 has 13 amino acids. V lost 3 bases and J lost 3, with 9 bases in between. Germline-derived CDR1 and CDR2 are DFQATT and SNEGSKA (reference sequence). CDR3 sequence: CSASRQPNQPQHF. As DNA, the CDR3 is TGCAGTGCTAGTCGACAGCCCAATCAGCCCCAGCATTTT.

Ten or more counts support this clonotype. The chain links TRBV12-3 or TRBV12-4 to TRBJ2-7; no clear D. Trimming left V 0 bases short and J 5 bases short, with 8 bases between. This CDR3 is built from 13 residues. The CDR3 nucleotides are TGTGCCAGCAGTTTAGCCCTTTTCCACGAGCAGTACTTC. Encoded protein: CASSLALFHEQYF.

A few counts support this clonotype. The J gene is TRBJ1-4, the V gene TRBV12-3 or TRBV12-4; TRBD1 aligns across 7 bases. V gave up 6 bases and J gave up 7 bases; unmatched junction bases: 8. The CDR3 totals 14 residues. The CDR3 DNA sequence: TGTGCCAGCAGCCCGCGACAGGGTACTGAAAAACTGTTTTTT. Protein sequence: CASSPRQGTEKLFF.

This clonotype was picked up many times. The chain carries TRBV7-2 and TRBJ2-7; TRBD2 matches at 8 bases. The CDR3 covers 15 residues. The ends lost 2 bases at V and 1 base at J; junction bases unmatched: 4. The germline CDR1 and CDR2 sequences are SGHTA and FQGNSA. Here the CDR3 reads CASSLRASGSYEQYF. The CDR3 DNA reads TGTGCCAGCAGCTTAAGGGCTAGCGGGTCCTACGAGCAGTACTTC.

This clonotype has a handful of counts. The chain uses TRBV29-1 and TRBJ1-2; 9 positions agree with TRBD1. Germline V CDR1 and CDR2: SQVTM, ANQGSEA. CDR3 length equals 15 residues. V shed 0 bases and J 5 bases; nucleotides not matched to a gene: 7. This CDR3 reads CSVEDTGTGTYGYTF. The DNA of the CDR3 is TGCAGCGTTGAAGACACCGGGACAGGGACTTATGGCTACACCTTC.

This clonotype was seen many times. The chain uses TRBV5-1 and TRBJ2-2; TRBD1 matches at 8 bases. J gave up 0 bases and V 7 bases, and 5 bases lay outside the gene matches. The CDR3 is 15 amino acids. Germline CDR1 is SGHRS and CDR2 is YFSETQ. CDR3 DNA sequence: TGCGCCAGCCGCCGGACAGGGACGAACACCGGGGAGCTGTTTTTT. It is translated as CASRRTGTNTGELFF.

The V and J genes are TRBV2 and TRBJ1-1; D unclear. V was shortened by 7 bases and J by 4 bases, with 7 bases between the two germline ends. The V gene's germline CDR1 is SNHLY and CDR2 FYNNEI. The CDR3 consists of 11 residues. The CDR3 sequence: CASTVVTEAFF. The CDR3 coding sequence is TGTGCCAGCACAGTGGTCACTGAAGCTTTCTTT. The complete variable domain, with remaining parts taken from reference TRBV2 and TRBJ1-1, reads EPEVTQTPSHQVTQMGQEVILRCVPISNHLYFYWYRQILGQKVEFLVSFYNNEISEKSEIFDDQFSVERPDGSNFTLKIRSTKLEDSAMYFCASTVVTEAFFGQGTRLTVV.

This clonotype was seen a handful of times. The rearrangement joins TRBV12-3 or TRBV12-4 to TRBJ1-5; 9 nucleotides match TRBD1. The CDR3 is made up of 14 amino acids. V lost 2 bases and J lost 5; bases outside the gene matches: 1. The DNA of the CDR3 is TGTGCCAGCAGTTTAACAGGGGGCTATCAGCCCCAGCATTTT. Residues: CASSLTGGYQPQHF.

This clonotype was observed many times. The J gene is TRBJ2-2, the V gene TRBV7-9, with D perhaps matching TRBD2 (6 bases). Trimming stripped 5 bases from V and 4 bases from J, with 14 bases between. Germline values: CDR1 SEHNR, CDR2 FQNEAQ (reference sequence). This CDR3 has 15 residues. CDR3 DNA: TGTGCCAGCAGCCTGACTAGTTCGGTCACCGGGGAGCTGTTTTTT. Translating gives CASSLTSSVTGELFF.

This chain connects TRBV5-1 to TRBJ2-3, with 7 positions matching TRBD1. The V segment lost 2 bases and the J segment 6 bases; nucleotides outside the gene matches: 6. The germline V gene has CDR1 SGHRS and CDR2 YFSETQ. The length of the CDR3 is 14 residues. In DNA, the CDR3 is TGCGCCAGCAGCTTTCAACAGGGGTACGATACGCAGTATTTT. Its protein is CASSFQQGYDTQYF.

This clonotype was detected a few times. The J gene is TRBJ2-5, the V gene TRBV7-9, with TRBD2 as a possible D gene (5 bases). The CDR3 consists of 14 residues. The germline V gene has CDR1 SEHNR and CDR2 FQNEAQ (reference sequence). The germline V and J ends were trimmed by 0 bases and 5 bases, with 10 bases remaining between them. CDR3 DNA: TGTGCCAGCAGCTTAGCCTGGACTGGGGAGACCCAGTACTTC. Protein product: CASSLAWTGETQYF.

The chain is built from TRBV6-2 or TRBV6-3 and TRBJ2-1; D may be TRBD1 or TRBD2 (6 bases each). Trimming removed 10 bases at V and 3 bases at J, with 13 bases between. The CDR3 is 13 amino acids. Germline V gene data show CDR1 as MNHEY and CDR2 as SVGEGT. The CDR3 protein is CAILGGDYNEQFF. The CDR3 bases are TGTGCCATCCTCGGGGGCGACTACAATGAGCAGTTCTTC.

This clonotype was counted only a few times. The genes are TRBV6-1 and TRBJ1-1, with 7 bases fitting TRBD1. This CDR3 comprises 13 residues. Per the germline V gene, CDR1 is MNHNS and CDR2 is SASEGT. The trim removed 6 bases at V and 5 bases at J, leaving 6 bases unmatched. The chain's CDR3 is CASRLFRGTEAFF. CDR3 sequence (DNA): TGTGCCAGCAGGCTATTCAGGGGGACTGAAGCTTTCTTT.

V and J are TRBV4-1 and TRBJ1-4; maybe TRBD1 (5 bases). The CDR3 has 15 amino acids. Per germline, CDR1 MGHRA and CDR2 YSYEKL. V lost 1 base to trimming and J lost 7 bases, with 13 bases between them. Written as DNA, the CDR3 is TGCGCCAGCAGCCAAGTGTCTGGGGCCGGTGAAAAACTGTTTTTT. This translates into CASSQVSGAGEKLFF.

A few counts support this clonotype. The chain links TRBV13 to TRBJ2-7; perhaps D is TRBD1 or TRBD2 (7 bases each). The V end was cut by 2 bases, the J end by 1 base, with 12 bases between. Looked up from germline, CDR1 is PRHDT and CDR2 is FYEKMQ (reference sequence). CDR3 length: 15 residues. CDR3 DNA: TGTGCCAGCAGCTTACCAGGGGGGGGATCCTACGAGCAGTACTTC. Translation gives CASSLPGGGSYEQYF.

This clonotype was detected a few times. CDR3 nucleotides: TGTGCCAGCAGCCCGATCCCCCCCTCAGGTGAGCAGTTCTTC. Translated: CASSPIPPSGEQFF. V gene TRBV4-2 combines with J gene TRBJ2-1; D not resolved. CDR1 and CDR2 (germline): LGHNA, YNFKEQ. This CDR3 comprises 14 residues. The V end lost 4 bases, the J end lost 9 bases, and 16 bases lay between the germline ends.

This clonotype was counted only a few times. The CDR3, as DNA: TGTGCCACCAGTGATTTGCGTTCGGGGCGCAATGAGCAGTTCTTC. Residues: CATSDLRSGRNEQFF. This rearrangement joins TRBV24-1 to TRBJ2-1; tentatively, D is TRBD1 or TRBD2 (5 bases each). This CDR3 has 15 residues. The germline gives CDR1 KGHDR, CDR2 SFDVKD. Trimming took 0 bases from V and 6 from J, leaving 11 bases between them.

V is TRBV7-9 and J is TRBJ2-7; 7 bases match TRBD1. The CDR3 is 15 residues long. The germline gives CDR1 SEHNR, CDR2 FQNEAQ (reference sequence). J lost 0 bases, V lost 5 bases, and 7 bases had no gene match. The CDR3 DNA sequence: TGTGCCAGCAGCCTGGACAGGTATATCTCCTACGAGCAGTACTTC. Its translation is CASSLDRYISYEQYF.

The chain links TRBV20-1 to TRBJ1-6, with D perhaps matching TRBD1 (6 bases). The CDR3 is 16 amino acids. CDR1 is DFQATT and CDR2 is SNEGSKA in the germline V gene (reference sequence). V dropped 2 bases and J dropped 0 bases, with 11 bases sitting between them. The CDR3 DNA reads TGCAGTGCTAGAAAGACGGACAGCTCCTATAATTCACCCCTCCACTTT. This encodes CSARKTDSSYNSPLHF.

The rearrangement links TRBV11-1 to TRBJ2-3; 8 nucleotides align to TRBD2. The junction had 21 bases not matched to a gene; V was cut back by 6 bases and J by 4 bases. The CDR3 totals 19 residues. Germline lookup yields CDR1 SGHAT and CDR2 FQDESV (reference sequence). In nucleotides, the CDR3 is TGTGCCAGCAGGCCTCTTGTACCGGCGGGGGGACGCGGTTCAGATACGCAGTATTTT. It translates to CASRPLVPAGGRGSDTQYF.

CDR3 DNA sequence: TGTGCCAGCAGTTTGGAATACGAGCAGTACGTC. Protein sequence: CASSLEYEQYV. This sequence joins TRBV27 and TRBJ2-7; no clear D. This CDR3 comprises 11 residues. The germline V gene encodes CDR1 MNHEY and CDR2 SMNVEV (reference sequence). V lost 3 bases and J 4 bases, leaving 4 bases between the germline ends.

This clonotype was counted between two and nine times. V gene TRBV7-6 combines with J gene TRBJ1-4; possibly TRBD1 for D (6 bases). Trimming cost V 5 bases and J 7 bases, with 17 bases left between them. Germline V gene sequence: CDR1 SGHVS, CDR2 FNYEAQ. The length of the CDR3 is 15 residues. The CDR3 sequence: CASSNRQAVGEKLFF. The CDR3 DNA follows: TGTGCCAGCAGCAACAGACAGGCGGTCGGTGAAAAACTGTTTTTT.

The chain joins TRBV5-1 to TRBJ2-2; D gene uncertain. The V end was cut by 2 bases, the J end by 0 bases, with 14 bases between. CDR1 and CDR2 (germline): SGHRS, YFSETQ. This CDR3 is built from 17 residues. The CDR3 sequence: CASSLERWNANTGELFF. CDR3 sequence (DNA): TGCGCCAGCAGCTTAGAACGGTGGAACGCGAACACCGGGGAGCTGTTTTTT.

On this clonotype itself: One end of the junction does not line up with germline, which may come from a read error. CDR3 sequence: CASSRNWDQETLYF. The CDR3 DNA follows: TGCGCCAGCAGCCGTAATTGGGATCAAGAGACCCTGTACTTC. This chain connects TRBV5-1 to TRBJ2-5; D gene unclear. Germline-derived CDR1 and CDR2 are SGHRS and YFSETQ. The CDR3 has 14 amino acids.